The next 6 T cell receptor beta chains were all read from a single sample in a study of blood T cell repertoires in COVID-19. The table came from immunoSEQ multiplex PCR; TCRdb's copy has only in-frame clones and leaves some out. The sample holds 210,000 or so clones; 84% are singletons and the top ten take 5% to 6.5%. Sequencing used peripheral blood. The receptor set was obtained from a woman in her 70s with active or convalescent COVID-19.

The CDR3 DNA reads TGTGCCAGCAGCGTTGCCGGGACAGGGACCTACGAGCAGTACTTC. Translation gives CASSVAGTGTYEQYF. The chain employs TRBV9 and TRBJ2-7; 9 bases are shared with TRBD1. This CDR3 comprises 15 residues. J was trimmed by 2 bases and V by 2 bases; bases with no gene match: 5. Germline CDR1 reads SGDLS; CDR2 reads YYNGEE.

V and J are TRBV5-5 and TRBJ2-1; 11 positions agree with TRBD2. Germline V lookup: CDR1 SGHKS, CDR2 YYEKEE (reference sequence). V lost 0 bases to trimming and J lost 6 bases; unmatched junction nucleotides: 11. The CDR3 totals 18 residues. As DNA, the CDR3 is TGTGCCAGCAGCTTGGGACTAGCGGGACGAGGTGGAGCCAATGAGCAGTTCTTC. It specifies CASSLGLAGRGGANEQFF.

The V call is TRBV4-1, the J call TRBJ2-3; the match to TRBD2 covers 9 bases. Germline V gives CDR1 MGHRA, CDR2 YSYEKL. After removal of 1 base from V and 4 bases from J, the junction contained 9 bases not matched to a gene. The CDR3 is made up of 17 amino acids. The CDR3 sequence is CASSQVGGSGRADTQYF. The CDR3 bases are TGCGCCAGCAGCCAAGTGGGAGGTAGCGGGAGAGCAGATACGCAGTATTTT.

The chain joins TRBV24-1 to TRBJ1-3, with TRBD1 matching over 8 bases. Losses at the gene ends were 3 bases for V and 5 bases for J; bases not matched to a gene: 8. The CDR3 is 16 amino acids. CDR1 and CDR2 (germline): KGHDR, SFDVKD. CDR3 sequence reads: CATSDPRQGPRNTIYF. In DNA form, the CDR3 reads TGTGCCACCAGTGATCCACGACAGGGGCCGCGAAACACCATATATTTT.

The chain uses TRBV28 and TRBJ2-1; the match to TRBD2 covers 10 bases. The CDR3 is made up of 16 amino acids. In germline, CDR1 is MDHEN, CDR2 SYDVKM. Germline trimming cut 5 bases from V and 9 bases from J; bases unmatched to any gene: 13. CDR3 nucleotides: TGTGCCAGCAGTGAAGCACCTAGCGGGAGAGGCCCTGAGCAGTTCTTC. Its protein is CASSEAPSGRGPEQFF.

The chain has TRBV5-4 and TRBJ1-4; tentatively, D is TRBD1 (6 bases). Germline V gives CDR1 SGHNT, CDR2 YYREEE (reference sequence). This CDR3 has 14 residues. V was shortened by 2 bases and J by 7 bases, with 12 bases between the two germline ends. The CDR3 coding sequence is TGTGCCAGCAGCTTCGGGGGGGCAGGTGAAAAACTGTTTTTT. Amino acid sequence: CASSFGGAGEKLFF.